This TCR beta chain was obtained from a study of cytomegalovirus exposure and HLA in healthy donors. The PCR made use of 60 Vbeta and 13 Jbeta primers. Produced via immunoSEQ multiplex PCR; TCRdb's table is partial and in-frame only. The sample gives 85,000 to 90,000 clones, 65% to 80% of which show up once; 2.7% is in the top ten. In its sample, this clone was seen once. The CDR3 extends over 15 amino acids. Germline V gene data show CDR1 as KGHSH and CDR2 as LQKENI. J lost 0 bases, V lost 1 base, and 2 bases had no gene match. Material: PBMCs. The sequence was obtained from a man aged 30 to 45 in good health and CMV-seronegative. V is TRBV18 and J is TRBJ1-1, with 7 bases lining up with TRBD1. The CDR3 DNA follows: TGTGCCAGCTCACCACAACAGGGGCTGAACACTGAAGCTTTCTTT. It yields the protein CASSPQQGLNTEAFF.